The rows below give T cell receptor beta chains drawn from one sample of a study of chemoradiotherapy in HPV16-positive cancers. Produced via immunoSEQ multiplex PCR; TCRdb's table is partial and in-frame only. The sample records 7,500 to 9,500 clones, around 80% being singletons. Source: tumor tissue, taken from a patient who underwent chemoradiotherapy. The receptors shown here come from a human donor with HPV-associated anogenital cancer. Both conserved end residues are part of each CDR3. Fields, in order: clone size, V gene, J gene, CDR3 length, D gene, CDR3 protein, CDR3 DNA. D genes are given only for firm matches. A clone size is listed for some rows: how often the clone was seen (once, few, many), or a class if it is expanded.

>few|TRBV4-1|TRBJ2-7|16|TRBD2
CASSQGWSGGIYEQYF
TGCGCCAGCAGCCAAGGCTGGAGCGGGGGAATATACGAGCAGTACTTC
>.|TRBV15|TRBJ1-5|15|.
CATSRELLSNQPQHF
TGTGCCACCAGCAGAGAGTTGCTGAGCAATCAGCCCCAGCATTTT
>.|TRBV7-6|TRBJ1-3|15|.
CASSPFLRSGNTIYF
TGTGCCAGCAGCCCCTTCCTGCGCTCTGGAAACACCATATATTTT
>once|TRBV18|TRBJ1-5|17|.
CASSPGRGGRLGQPQHF
TGTGCCAGCTCACCAGGAAGGGGGGGGCGGCTAGGTCAGCCCCAGCATTTT
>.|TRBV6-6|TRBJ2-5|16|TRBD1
CASRTSRDRYQETQYF
TGTGCCAGCAGAACCTCCCGGGACAGGTACCAAGAGACCCAGTACTTC
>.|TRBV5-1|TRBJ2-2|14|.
CASMNLMGTGELFF
TGCGCCAGCATGAACTTAATGGGCACCGGGGAGCTGTTTTTT
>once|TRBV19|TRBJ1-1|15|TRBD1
CASSMRPQGGIEAFF
TGTGCCAGTAGTATGCGCCCACAGGGGGGGATTGAAGCTTTCTTT
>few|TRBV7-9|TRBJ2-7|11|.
CASSLDLEQYF
TGTGCCAGCAGCTTAGACTTAGAGCAGTACTTC
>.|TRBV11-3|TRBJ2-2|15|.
CASSRSGLDTGELFF
TGTGCCAGCAGCAGATCGGGACTTGACACCGGGGAGCTGTTTTTT
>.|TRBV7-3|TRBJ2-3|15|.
CASSLEGGRTDTQYF
TGTGCCAGCAGCCTCGAAGGCGGGCGCACAGATACGCAGTATTTT
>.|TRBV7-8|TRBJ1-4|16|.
CASSSKRDSTNEKLFF
TGTGCCAGCAGCTCGAAAAGGGATTCAACTAATGAAAAACTGTTTTTT
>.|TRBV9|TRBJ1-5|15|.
CASSAGLGSNQPQHF
TGTGCCAGCAGCGCTGGACTAGGGAGCAATCAGCCCCAGCATTTT